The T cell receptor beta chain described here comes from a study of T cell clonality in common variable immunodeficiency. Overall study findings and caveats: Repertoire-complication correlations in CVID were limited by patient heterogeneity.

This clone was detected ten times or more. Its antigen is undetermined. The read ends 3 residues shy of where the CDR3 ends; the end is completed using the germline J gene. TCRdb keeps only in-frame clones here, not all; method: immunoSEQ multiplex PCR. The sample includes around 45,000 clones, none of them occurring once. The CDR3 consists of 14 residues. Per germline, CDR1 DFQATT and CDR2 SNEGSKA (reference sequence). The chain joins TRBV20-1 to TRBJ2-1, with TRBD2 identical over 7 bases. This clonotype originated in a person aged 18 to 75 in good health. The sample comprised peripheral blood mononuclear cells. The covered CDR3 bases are TGCAGCGCCGCAAGCGGGACTTCCTACAATGAG. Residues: CSAASGTSYNE. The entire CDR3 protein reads CSAASGTSYNEQFF.